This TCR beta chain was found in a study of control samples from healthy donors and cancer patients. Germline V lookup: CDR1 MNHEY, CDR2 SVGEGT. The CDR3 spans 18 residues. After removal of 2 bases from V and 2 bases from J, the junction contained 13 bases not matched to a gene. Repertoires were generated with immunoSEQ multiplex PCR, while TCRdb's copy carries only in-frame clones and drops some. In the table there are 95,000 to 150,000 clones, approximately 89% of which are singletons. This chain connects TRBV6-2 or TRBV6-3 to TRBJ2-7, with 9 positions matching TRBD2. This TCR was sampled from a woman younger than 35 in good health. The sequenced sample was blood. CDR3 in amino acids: CASSYPRLASGTTYEQYF. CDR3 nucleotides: TGTGCCAGCAGTTACCCCAGATTAGCTAGCGGGACCACCTACGAGCAGTACTTC.